This T cell receptor beta chain was sequenced in a study of T cells in Graves' hyperthyroidism and ophthalmopathy (dated by TCRdb to between 2019 and 2020). Regarding the study in general: Peripheral blood was sampled at the time of initial diagnosis, prior to any treatment. Prospective prediction of ophthalmopathy was tested in an independent validation cohort of 18 to 20 hyperthyroidism patients and 17 patients who later progressed to ophthalmopathy. To identify distinguishing TCR V-J signatures, a discovery cohort of 100 patients was used, comprising 43 with Graves' ophthalmopathy and 57 with stable Graves' hyperthyroidism. The roughly 90 discovery patients were divided at random into training and test sets in a 7:3 ratio. The paper reports TCR Vbeta CDR3 sequencing of over 130 peripheral blood samples: 43 ophthalmopathy, approximately 74 hyperthyroidism and around 17 progressor patients. After sampling, hyperthyroidism patients received methimazole starting at 30 mg daily, and ophthalmopathy patients received high-dose intravenous methylprednisolone. In several Graves' hyperthyroidism patients, the study also compared T-cell repertoires from thyroid tissue with T-cell repertoires from blood. Results and caveats for the whole study, not just this receptor: A 13 V-J signature model separated ophthalmopathy from stable hyperthyroidism, with about 88% sensitivity and around 84% specificity in cross-validation and 80%/75% in testing. No statistical method was used to set the sample size in advance, and investigators knew the group allocation. In validation, progression to ophthalmopathy was predicted by the model with 55% to 71% sensitivity and approximately 78% specificity, a median of roughly 6.4 months before onset. Blood samples also contained most of the expanded thyroid clonotypes (frequency above 0.001), which suggests that blood repertoires may reflect thyroid immune responses.

Ophthalmopathy patients had moderately to severely active disease, Clinical Activity Score of at least 3, NOSPECS grade of at least 4, and duration under 3 months. The study excluded patients with uncontrolled infections, other autoimmune diseases, pregnancy or lactation. Clinical symptoms, serum thyroxine and TRAb, thyroid ultrasound, and orbital computed tomography formed the basis for the diagnoses. PBMCs were isolated from about 10 ml of fresh peripheral blood by Ficoll-Paque density gradient centrifugation. Total RNA was extracted with Trizol reagent, and quality was checked on an Agilent 2100 Bioanalyzer. The TCR beta CDR3 regions were amplified from RNA transcripts. The first round of RT-PCR for the TCR CDR3 was performed with the HTBI primer set and the Qiagen OneStep RT-PCR kit. Libraries were constructed in a second round of multiplex PCR, after which size selection and purification were performed. Paired-end sequencing of the libraries was performed with 100 bp reads on an Illumina HiSeq2000. Turning to the authors' computational methods: SOAPnuke was used to process the raw data, throwing out any read that contained adapters or uncalled bases, had a mean Phred below 15, or lacked an exact constant-primer or identifier match. High-quality paired reads were merged with COPE v1.2.5, and unique nucleotide sequences were defined as clonotypes. Clonotypes were aligned to IMGT TRBV, TRBD and TRBJ reference segments using MiTCR v1.1. The analysis included only V-J combinations with a frequency above 0.0001, which together covered approximately 99% of the repertoires. A TCS score was defined as the ratio between F50 (clonal expansion) and ExV (chaos), using BLOSUM62-based TCRdist between CDR3 peptides within each V-J. Welch's t-statistics and random forest reduced fewer than 600 V-J features to 10 to 15, which were used in a naive Bayes classifier (R e1071). In-frame beta chains were kept once TCRdb had trimmed the public reads at Q25 with fastp and called clones with MiXCR. Identical CDR3 protein sequences are pooled into one entry, listed with their most common genes and DNA. What appears here as the V and J calls and clone size reflects TCRdb's work, not the paper's. Across this sample there are around 300,000 distinct CDR3 sequences, with around 19% seen only once. 39% of the sample rests with the top ten.

The sample holds many counts of this clonotype. Its antigen has not been determined. The record has no base qualities; no much larger clone is one base away. Material for sequencing was blood. This TCR came from a man between 45 and 60 years old with Graves' ophthalmopathy.

The encoded CDR3 is CASSMTGGRDEQFF. The nucleotide sequence reads as follows: TGTGCCAGCAGCATGACAGGGGGCCGGGATGAGCAGTTCTTC. The chain is encoded by TRBV7-3 joined to TRBJ2-1; a stretch of 10 junction bases matches TRBD1. V lost 5 bases and J lost 8 bases, and the count of bases not matched to a germline gene is 6. The germline V gene gives CDR1 as SGHTA and CDR2 as FQGTGA. From its cysteine to its phenylalanine, the CDR3 spans 14 amino acids. Left in the record is the CDR3 DNA by itself, 42 bases read in frame from the first base.